The 13 T cell receptor beta chains presented below share a single source sample, sequenced in a study of blood T cell repertoires in COVID-19. Assay used: immunoSEQ multiplex PCR; TCRdb lists only in-frame clones, some missing. The sample gives a few hundred thousand clones, roughly 84% of which show up once; approximately 1.4% is in the top ten. Sequences were obtained from peripheral blood. The source of these receptors is a woman between 40 and 50 years old who had recovered from COVID-19.

The CDR3 coding sequence is TGCGCCAGCAGCTTGGAGACAGGGTATGGCTACACCTTC. Translating gives CASSLETGYGYTF. The rearrangement joins TRBV5-1 to TRBJ1-2; 7 bases are a match to TRBD1. The CDR3 contains 13 residues. The ends lost 0 bases at V and 5 bases at J; junction bases unmatched: 1. CDR1 and CDR2 from the germline V gene are SGHRS and YFSETQ.

This clone is a singleton in its sample. The V call is TRBV5-6, the J call TRBJ1-4, with D unresolved. The length of the CDR3 is 13 residues. The V end was cut by 2 bases, the J end by 7 bases, with 9 bases between. Germline V gene lookup returns CDR1 SGHDT and CDR2 YYEEEE. This CDR3 is CASSFFGSEKLFF. The CDR3 DNA follows: TGTGCCAGCAGCTTTTTTGGGAGTGAAAAACTGTTTTTT.

The chain joins TRBV6-5 to TRBJ2-7, with D unclear. Germline V gene sequence: CDR1 MNHEY, CDR2 SVGAGI. V dropped 3 bases and J dropped 0 bases, with 9 bases sitting between them. This CDR3 comprises 14 residues. The CDR3 sequence: CASSYGRHSYEQYF. As DNA, the CDR3 is TGTGCCAGCAGTTATGGCAGGCACTCCTACGAGCAGTACTTC.

The rearrangement links TRBV15 to TRBJ2-7; TRBD1 is a possible D gene (6 bases). There are 13 residues in the CDR3. Germline loops: CDR1 LNHNV, CDR2 YYDKDF (reference sequence). With 3 bases removed from V and 2 bases from J, the gap between germline ends came to 8 bases. The CDR3 loop is CATSSRGPYEQYF. Written as DNA, the CDR3 is TGTGCCACCAGCAGCAGGGGACCCTACGAGCAGTACTTC.

This chain links TRBV28 with TRBJ2-2; 7 bases match TRBD2. Trimming cost V 5 bases and J 3 bases; bases outside gene matches: 9. Germline-derived CDR1 and CDR2 are MDHEN and SYDVKM. This CDR3 spans 16 amino acids. The chain's CDR3 is CASSHYSSGYTGELFF. DNA of the CDR3: TGTGCCAGCAGTCACTACTCTAGCGGATACACCGGGGAGCTGTTTTTT.

The chain carries TRBV28 and TRBJ1-2; no clear D. Germline values: CDR1 MDHEN, CDR2 SYDVKM. The CDR3 totals 14 residues. Trimming shortened V by 7 bases and J by 5 bases, and 17 bases separated the two germline ends. The CDR3 is CASTTGFLGYGYTF. The CDR3 nucleotides are TGTGCCAGCACTACGGGGTTTTTGGGTTATGGCTACACCTTC.

V is TRBV5-1 and J is TRBJ2-7; TRBD1 aligns across 9 bases. After removal of 6 bases from V and 4 bases from J, the junction contained 14 bases not matched to a gene. CDR3 size: 16 residues. Per germline, CDR1 SGHRS and CDR2 YFSETQ. The CDR3 is CASTLTGGAVRYEQYF. In DNA form, the CDR3 reads TGCGCCAGCACACTTACAGGGGGCGCCGTTAGGTACGAGCAGTACTTC.

This chain connects TRBV10-1 to TRBJ2-2, with a possible D match to TRBD2 (6 bases). Germline-derived CDR1 and CDR2 are WNHNN and SYGVQD (reference sequence). This CDR3 region has 14 residues. V shed 6 bases and J shed 0 bases, with 8 bases lying between them. CDR3 DNA sequence: TGCGCCAGCAGAGGGACTGCGAACACCGGGGAGCTGTTTTTT. Its protein is CASRGTANTGELFF.

The chain recombines TRBV6-1 with TRBJ1-6, with TRBD1 matching 9 bases. Trimming removed 7 bases from V and 9 bases from J; junction bases left unmatched: 10. Per germline, CDR1 MNHNS and CDR2 SASEGT. This CDR3 has 15 amino acids. DNA of the CDR3: TGTGCCAGCACCCCACAGGGGGCAGGGGCTTCACCCCTCCACTTT. Protein product: CASTPQGAGASPLHF.

The V gene is TRBV19, the J gene TRBJ1-1, with TRBD1 identical over 8 bases. Germline assignment: CDR1 LNHDA and CDR2 SQIVND (reference sequence). The CDR3 has 15 amino acids. The V and J ends lost 3 bases and 5 bases, in that order; junction bases with no gene match: 8. CDR3 bases: TGTGCCAGTAGTATCTTTGACAGGGGTTCTACTGAAGCTTTCTTT. Translated, it gives CASSIFDRGSTEAFF.

About this clone: The sample contains more than one DNA sequence encoding this CDR3. This chain links TRBV5-1 with TRBJ2-6; the D gene is possibly TRBD2 (5 bases). V was shortened by 0 bases and J by 1 base, with 5 bases between the two germline ends. The CDR3 covers 15 residues. CDR1 SGHRS and CDR2 YFSETQ come from the germline V gene. The CDR3 region is CASSLGGSGANVLTF. In nucleotides, the CDR3 is TGCGCCAGCAGCTTGGGAGGGTCTGGGGCCAACGTCCTGACTTTC. Complete variable domain (other parts from reference TRBV5-1 and TRBJ2-6): KAGVTQTPRYLIKTRGQQVTLSCSPISGHRSVSWYQQTPGQGLQFLFEYFSETQRNKGNFPGRFSGRQFSNSRSEMNVSTLELGDSALYLCASSLGGSGANVLTFGAGSRLTVL.

This clone was recorded once. The J gene is TRBJ2-3, the V gene TRBV7-8, with D possibly being TRBD1 (5 bases). V lost 1 base and J 4 bases, leaving 15 bases between the germline ends. The CDR3 consists of 16 residues. Germline CDR1 is SGHVS and CDR2 is FQNEAQ. The CDR3 sequence: CASSLERGREADTQYF. The CDR3, as DNA: TGTGCCAGCAGCTTAGAAAGGGGCAGAGAGGCAGATACGCAGTATTTT. The variable domain in full, completed from reference TRBV7-8 and TRBJ2-3, reads GAGVSQSPRYKVAKRGQDVALRCDPISGHVSLFWYQQALGQGPEFLTYFQNEAQLDKSGLPSDRFFAERPEGSVSTLKIQRTQQEDSAVYLCASSLERGREADTQYFGPGTRLTVL.

The V call is TRBV5-6, the J call TRBJ2-1; D gene unclear. Germline CDR1 is SGHDT and CDR2 is YYEEEE. The CDR3 runs to 16 residues. The V and J ends lost 1 base and 0 bases respectively, with 11 bases between them. The CDR3 DNA reads TGTGCCAGCAGCTTGTCGGTCGCAAGCTCCTACAATGAGCAGTTCTTC. Amino acids: CASSLSVASSYNEQFF.